This T cell receptor (beta chain) is from a study of blood T cells in healthy people across ages. Broader study findings: Versus aged donors, long-lived donors had higher diversity and more naive CD4+ cells.

Comments on this clonotype: Its antigen is unknown.

Together with a sample-barcoded 5' primer, a J-beta primer mix was included in a second PCR lasting about 6 to 11 cycles. MiXCR was run by TCRdb on the 5' RACE reads, yielding one entry per CDR3 protein. Of fewer than 750,000 distinct CDR3 sequences in the sample, approximately 52% were seen once. The ends lost 0 bases at V and 11 bases at J; junction bases unmatched: 12. The germline CDR1 and CDR2 sequences are LGHDT and YNNKEL (reference sequence). This CDR3 spans 16 amino acids. The receptor was isolated from an elderly woman in good health. The chain uses TRBV3-1 and TRBJ2-5; 10 nucleotides line up with TRBD2. The sequenced sample consisted of blood. The CDR3 DNA reads as TGTGCCAGCAGCCAAGAGTGGACTAGCGGCTACAATGAGCAGTACTTC. Its translation is CASSQEWTSGYNEQYF.